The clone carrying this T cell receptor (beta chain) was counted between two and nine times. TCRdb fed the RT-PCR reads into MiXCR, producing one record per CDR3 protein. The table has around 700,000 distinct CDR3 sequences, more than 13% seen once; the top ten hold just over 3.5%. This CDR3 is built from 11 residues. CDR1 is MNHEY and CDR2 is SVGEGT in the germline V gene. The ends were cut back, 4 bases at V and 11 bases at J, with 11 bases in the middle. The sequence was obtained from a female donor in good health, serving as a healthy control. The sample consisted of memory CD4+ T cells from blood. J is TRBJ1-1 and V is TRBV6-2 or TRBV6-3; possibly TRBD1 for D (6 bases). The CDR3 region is CASSSTGGAFF. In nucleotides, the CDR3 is TGTGCCAGCAGTTCCACCGGGGGCGCTTTCTTT.